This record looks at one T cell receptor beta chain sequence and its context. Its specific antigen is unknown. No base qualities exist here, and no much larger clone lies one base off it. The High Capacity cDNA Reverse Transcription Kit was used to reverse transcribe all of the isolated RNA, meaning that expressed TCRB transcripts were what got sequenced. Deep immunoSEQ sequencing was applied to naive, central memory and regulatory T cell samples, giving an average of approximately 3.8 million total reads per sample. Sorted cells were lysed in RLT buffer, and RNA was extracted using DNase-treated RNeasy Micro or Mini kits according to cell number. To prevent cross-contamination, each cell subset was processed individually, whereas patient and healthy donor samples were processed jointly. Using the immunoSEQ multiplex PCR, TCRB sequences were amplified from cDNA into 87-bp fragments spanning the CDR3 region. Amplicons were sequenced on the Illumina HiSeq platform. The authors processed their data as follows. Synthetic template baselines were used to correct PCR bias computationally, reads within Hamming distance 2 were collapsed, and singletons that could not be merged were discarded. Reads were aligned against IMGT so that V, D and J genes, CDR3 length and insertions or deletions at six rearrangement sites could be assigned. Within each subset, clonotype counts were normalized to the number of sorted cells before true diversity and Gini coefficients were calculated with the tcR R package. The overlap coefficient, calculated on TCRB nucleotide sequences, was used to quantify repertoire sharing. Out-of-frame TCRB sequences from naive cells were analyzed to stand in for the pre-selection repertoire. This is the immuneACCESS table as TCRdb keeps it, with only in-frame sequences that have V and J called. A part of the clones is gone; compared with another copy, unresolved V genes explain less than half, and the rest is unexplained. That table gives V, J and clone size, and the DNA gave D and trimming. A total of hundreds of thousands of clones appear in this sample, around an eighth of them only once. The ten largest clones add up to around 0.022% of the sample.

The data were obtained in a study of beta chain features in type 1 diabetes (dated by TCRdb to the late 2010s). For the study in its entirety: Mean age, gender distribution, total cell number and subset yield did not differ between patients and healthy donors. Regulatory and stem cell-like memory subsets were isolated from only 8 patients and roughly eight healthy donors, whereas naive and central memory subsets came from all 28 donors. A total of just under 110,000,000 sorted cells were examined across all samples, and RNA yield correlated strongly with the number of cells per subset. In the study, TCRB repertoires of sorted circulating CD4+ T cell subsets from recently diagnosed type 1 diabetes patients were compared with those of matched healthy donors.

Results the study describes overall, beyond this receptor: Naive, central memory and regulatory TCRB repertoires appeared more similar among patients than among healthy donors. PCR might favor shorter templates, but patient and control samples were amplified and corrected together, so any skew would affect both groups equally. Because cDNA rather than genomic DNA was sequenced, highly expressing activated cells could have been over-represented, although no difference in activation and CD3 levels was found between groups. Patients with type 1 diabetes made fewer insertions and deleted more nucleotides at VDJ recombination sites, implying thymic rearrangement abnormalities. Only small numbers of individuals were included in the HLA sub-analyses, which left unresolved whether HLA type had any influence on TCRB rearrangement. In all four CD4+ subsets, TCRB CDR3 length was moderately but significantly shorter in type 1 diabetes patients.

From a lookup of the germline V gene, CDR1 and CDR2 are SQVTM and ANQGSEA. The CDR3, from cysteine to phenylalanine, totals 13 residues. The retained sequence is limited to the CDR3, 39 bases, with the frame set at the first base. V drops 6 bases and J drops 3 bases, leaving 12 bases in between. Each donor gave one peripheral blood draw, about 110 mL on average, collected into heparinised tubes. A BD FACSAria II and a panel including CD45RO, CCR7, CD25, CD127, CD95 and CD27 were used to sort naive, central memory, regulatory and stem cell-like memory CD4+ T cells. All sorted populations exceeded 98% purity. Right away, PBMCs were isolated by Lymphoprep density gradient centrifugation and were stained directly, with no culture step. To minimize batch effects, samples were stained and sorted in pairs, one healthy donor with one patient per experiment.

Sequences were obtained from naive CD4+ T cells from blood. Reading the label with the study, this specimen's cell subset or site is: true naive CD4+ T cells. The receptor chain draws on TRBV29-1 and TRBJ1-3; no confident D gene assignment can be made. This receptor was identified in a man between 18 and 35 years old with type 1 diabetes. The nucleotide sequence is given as TGCAGCGTAGCAGACCCATTTGGAAACACCATATATTTT. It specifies CSVADPFGNTIYF.